One sample yielded the 8 T cell receptor beta chains listed below, sequenced in a study of beta chain features in type 1 diabetes. Every isolated RNA sample was fully reverse transcribed, so sequencing captured expressed TCRB transcripts. TCRdb's table, derived via immunoSEQ multiplex PCR, lists solely in-frame clones and lacks some. There are fewer than 250,000 clones in the sample; over 7.5% occur only once, and less than 0.035% lies in the top ten. Sequenced: naive CD4+ T cells from blood. These receptors all come from a woman in her late teens or twenties in good health.

In this sample, this clone turned up a few times. The J gene is TRBJ2-2, the V gene TRBV5-4, with D possibly being TRBD1 (6 bases). The CDR3 spans 13 residues. Germline CDR1 is SGHNT and CDR2 is YYREEE (reference sequence). The V gene lost 3 bases and the J gene lost 7 bases, with 10 bases spanning the gap. The CDR3 nucleotides read TGTGCCAGCAGCTCACAGGGAATCGGGGAGCTGTTTTTT. Protein: CASSSQGIGELFF.

This clone was counted at least ten times. The CDR3 spells CASSLEGSGAFF. CDR3 bases: TGTGCCAGCAGCTTAGAAGGTAGCGGGGCGTTCTTC. The rearrangement joins TRBV7-9 to TRBJ2-1, with 8 bases that match TRBD2. Germline V gene lookup returns CDR1 SEHNR and CDR2 FQNEAQ (reference sequence). The CDR3 spans 12 residues. V shed 1 base and J 15 bases; nucleotides not matched to a gene: 5.

The rearrangement joins TRBV10-3 to TRBJ2-2; TRBD1 matches 10 bases. V dropped 6 bases and J dropped 4; count of bases not matched to a gene: 5. The CDR3 is 15 amino acids. Germline V gives CDR1 ENHRY, CDR2 SYGVKD. The DNA of the CDR3 is TGTGCCATCAGGAACCGGGACAGGGGCACCGGGGAGCTGTTTTTT. Its protein product is CAIRNRDRGTGELFF.

The rearrangement uses TRBV9 and TRBJ2-5; D is possibly TRBD2 (6 bases). Trimming took off 3 bases at V and 5 bases at J, with 14 bases between the two ends. The germline V gene encodes CDR1 SGDLS and CDR2 YYNGEE. The CDR3 is made up of 14 amino acids. The DNA for the CDR3 is TGTGCCAGCAGCGGGGGGACCCTAGCGGAGACCCAGTACTTC. Amino acid sequence: CASSGGTLAETQYF. Based on the CDR3 plus reference TRBV9 and TRBJ2-5, the full variable domain is DSGVTQTPKHLITATGQRVTLRCSPRSGDLSVYWYQQSLDQGLQFLIQYYNGEERAKGNILERFSAQQFPDLHSELNLSSLELGDSALYFCASSGGTLAETQYFGPGTRLLVL.

This clone turned up a few times. The rearrangement uses TRBV6-5 and TRBJ2-7; D gene unclear. V shed 6 bases and J shed 2 bases, with 8 bases lying between them. CDR1 MNHEY and CDR2 SVGAGI come from the germline V gene. The CDR3 is 12 amino acids. CDR3 loop: CASSRGAYEQYF. The CDR3 nucleotides are TGTGCCAGCAGCCGTGGAGCCTACGAGCAGTACTTC.

The chain has TRBV4-1 and TRBJ2-7; 8 bases line up with TRBD1. The germline gives CDR1 MGHRA, CDR2 YSYEKL. The CDR3 has 16 residues. Trimming cost V 4 bases and J 0 bases; bases outside gene matches: 8. CDR3 residues: CASSPDRELHSYEQYF. In nucleotides, the CDR3 is TGCGCCAGCAGCCCGGACAGGGAACTCCACTCCTACGAGCAGTACTTC.

The sample holds a few counts of this clone. The chain carries TRBV27 and TRBJ2-3, with D unclear. The ends were cut back, 5 bases at V and 0 bases at J, with 6 bases in the middle. The CDR3 is made up of 13 amino acids. Per germline, CDR1 MNHEY and CDR2 SMNVEV (reference sequence). The CDR3 protein is CASSHSSTDTQYF. Written as DNA, the CDR3 is TGTGCCAGCAGTCACTCTAGCACAGATACGCAGTATTTT.

This chain connects TRBV7-2 to TRBJ2-7, with 7 bases matching TRBD1. CDR1 and CDR2 from the germline V gene are SGHTA and FQGNSA. There are 20 residues in the CDR3. With V trimmed by 0 bases and J by 3 bases, 20 bases remained unmatched. This CDR3 is CASSLARSKGAGVRVYEQYF. The CDR3 DNA reads TGTGCCAGCAGCTTAGCCCGGAGTAAGGGGGCAGGGGTGAGGGTCTACGAGCAGTACTTC. The full variable domain, its missing parts supplied by reference TRBV7-2 and TRBJ2-7, is GAGVSQSPSNKVTEKGKDVELRCDPISGHTALYWYRQSLGQGLEFLIYFQGNSAPDKSGLPSDRFSAERTGGSVSTLTIQRTQQEDSAVYLCASSLARSKGAGVRVYEQYFGPGTRLTVT.